Many counts were recorded for the clone carrying this TCR beta chain. Antigen: not known. PBMCs were isolated at a quantity of at least 6.5 million per sample. A J-beta primer mix and a sample-barcoded 5' primer were used in a second PCR of about 6 to 12 cycles. TCRdb analysed the 5' RACE reads with MiXCR anew, one entry per CDR3 protein. The repertoire consists of over 600,000 distinct CDR3 sequences, with around 50% occurring once and the leading ten covering less than 20%. The data stem from a study of blood T cells in healthy people across ages. General study results and limits: Long-lived donors carried more naive CD4+ cells and greater diversity than aged donors. Per-million-T-cell TCR beta diversity fell roughly linearly with age.

V was pared by 5 bases and J by 3 bases, with 18 bases between. The CDR3 runs to 16 residues. Germline CDR1 SGHTA, CDR2 FQGNSA. The clonotype was recovered from a man older than 75 in good health. V and J are TRBV7-2 and TRBJ2-3, with TRBD1 as a possible D gene (6 bases). The source material was blood. CDR3 sequence: CASSRVGAIGTDTQYF. As DNA, the CDR3 is TGTGCCAGCAGCCGCGTGGGGGCAATTGGGACAGATACGCAGTATTTT.